This record concerns one T cell receptor (beta chain) sequence. TCRdb keeps only in-frame clones here, not all; method: immunoSEQ multiplex PCR. The data contain about 68,000 clones, 92% of them singletons. The sample originates from a study of T cell changes during pregnancy in multiple sclerosis. Germline lookup yields CDR1 LNHDA and CDR2 SQIVND (reference sequence). Trimming removed 7 bases from V and 1 base from J, with 4 bases in between. This CDR3 contains 11 residues. This chain joins TRBV19 and TRBJ1-1; D ambiguous. This material consisted of peripheral blood, taken in the second trimester of pregnancy. The receptor's source is a female donor in good health, enrolled as a control in a pregnancy study. Here the CDR3 DNA reads TGTGCCAGTAACAGGAACACTGAAGCTTTCTTT. It is translated as CASNRNTEAFF.